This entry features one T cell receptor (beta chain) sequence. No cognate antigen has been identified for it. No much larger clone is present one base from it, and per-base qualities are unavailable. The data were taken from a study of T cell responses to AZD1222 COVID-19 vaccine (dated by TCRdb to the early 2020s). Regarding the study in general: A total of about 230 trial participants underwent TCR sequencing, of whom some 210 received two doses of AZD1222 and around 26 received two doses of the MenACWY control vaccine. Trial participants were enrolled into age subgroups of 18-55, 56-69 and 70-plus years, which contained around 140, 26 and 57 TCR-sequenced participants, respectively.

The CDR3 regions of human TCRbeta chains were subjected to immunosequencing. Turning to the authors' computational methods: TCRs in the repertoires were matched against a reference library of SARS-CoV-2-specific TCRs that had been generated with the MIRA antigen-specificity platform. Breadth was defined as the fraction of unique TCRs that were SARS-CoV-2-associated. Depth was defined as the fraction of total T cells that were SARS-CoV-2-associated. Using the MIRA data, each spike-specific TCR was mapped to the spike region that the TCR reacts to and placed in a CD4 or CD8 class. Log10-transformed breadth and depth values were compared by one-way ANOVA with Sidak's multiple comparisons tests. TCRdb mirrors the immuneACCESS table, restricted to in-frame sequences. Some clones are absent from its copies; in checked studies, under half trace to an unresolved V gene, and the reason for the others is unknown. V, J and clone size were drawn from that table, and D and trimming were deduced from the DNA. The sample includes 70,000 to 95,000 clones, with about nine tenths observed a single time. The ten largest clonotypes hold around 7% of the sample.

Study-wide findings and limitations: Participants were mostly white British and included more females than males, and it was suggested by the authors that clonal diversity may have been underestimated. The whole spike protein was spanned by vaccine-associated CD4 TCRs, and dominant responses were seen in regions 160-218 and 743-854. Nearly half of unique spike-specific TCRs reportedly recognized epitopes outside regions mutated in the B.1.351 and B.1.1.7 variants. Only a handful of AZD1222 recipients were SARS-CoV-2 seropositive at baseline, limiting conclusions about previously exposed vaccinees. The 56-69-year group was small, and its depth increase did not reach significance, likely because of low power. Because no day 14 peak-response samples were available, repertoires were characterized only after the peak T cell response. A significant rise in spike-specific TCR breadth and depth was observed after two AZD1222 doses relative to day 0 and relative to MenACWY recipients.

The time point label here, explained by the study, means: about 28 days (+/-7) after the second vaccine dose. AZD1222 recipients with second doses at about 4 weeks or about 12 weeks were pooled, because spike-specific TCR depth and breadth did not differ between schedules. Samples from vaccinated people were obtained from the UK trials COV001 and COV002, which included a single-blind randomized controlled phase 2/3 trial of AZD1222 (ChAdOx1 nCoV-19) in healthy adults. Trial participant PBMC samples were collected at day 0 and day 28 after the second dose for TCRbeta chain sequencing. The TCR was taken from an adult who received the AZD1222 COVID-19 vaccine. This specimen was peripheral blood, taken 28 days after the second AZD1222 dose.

The CDR3 protein: CASSPSPGLETQYF. The DNA reads TGTGCCAGCAGCCCTTCCCCGGGTCTTGAGACCCAGTACTTC. Recombination connected TRBV13 to TRBJ2-5; no D segment can be confidently identified. The germline V gene encodes CDR1 PRHDT and CDR2 FYEKMQ (reference sequence). Including the terminal cysteine and phenylalanine, the CDR3 comprises 14 residues. The entry retains the CDR3 DNA only, 42 bases that are in frame from base 1. Trimming at the junction amounts to 5 bases on V and 5 bases on J, and the germline ends lie 15 bases apart.